Listed here are 15 T cell receptor beta chains from one sample, sequenced in a study of shared clonotypes between healthy human individuals. The data were produced by immunoSEQ multiplex PCR, yet TCRdb's version contains in-frame clones alone and is incomplete. The profile covers hundreds of thousands of clones, with 96% appearing a single time and about 0.064% taken by the ten largest. Sequencing input: naive CD4+ T cells sorted from blood. Subset noted: CD45RA+ positively selected. The receptors were gathered from a woman aged 25 to 39 in good health.

About this clone itself: This CDR3 is also generated by other DNA sequences in the sample. The genes are TRBV28 and TRBJ1-2; D ambiguous. This CDR3 is 12 amino acids long. Trimming took off 5 bases at V and 1 base at J, with 5 bases between the two ends. Germline CDR1 MDHEN, CDR2 SYDVKM. This CDR3 reads CASSLRNYGYTF. In nucleotides, the CDR3 is TGTGCCAGCAGTCTCCGTAACTATGGCTACACCTTC.

This sequence joins TRBV5-1 and TRBJ2-5; 10 bases agree with TRBD1. The tail of the sequence fits TRBJ2-7 better, so the J call may be wrong. CDR3 length: 18 residues. Germline assignment: CDR1 SGHRS and CDR2 YFSETQ. The CDR3 nucleotides are TGCGCCAGCAGCTCCGGGACAGGGGTCCCGGGGGGGGCTTACGAGCAGTACTTC. This translates into CASSSGTGVPGGAYEQYF.

V gene TRBV2 combines with J gene TRBJ2-1; TRBD2 matches at 9 bases. The germline gives CDR1 SNHLY, CDR2 FYNNEI. The CDR3 runs to 15 residues. V gave up 9 bases and J gave up 1 base; unmatched junction bases: 7. The CDR3 coding sequence is TGTGCCAGAAAGCGGACTAGCGAGTCCTACAATGAGCAGTTCTTC. It translates to CARKRTSESYNEQFF.

The V and J genes are TRBV7-8 and TRBJ2-1; D is ambiguous. Germline V CDR1 and CDR2: SGHVS, FQNEAQ. Deletions cut 0 bases from V and 7 bases from J, with 7 bases between. The length of the CDR3 is 13 residues. CDR3 region: CASSLAQMNEQFF. CDR3 DNA: TGTGCCAGCAGCTTAGCCCAGATGAATGAGCAGTTCTTC.

The chain is built from TRBV5-4 and TRBJ2-1; D is perhaps TRBD2 (7 bases). This CDR3 spans 16 amino acids. Trimming stripped 0 bases from V and 4 bases from J, with 14 bases between. Germline loops: CDR1 SGHNT, CDR2 YYREEE (reference sequence). CDR3 protein: CASSLGSGGPYNEQFF. The CDR3 coding sequence is TGTGCCAGCAGCTTGGGTTCCGGGGGGCCTTACAATGAGCAGTTCTTC.

The chain recombines TRBV19 with TRBJ1-4; D remains ambiguous. The V end lost 8 bases, the J end lost 10 bases, and 26 bases lay between the germline ends. The germline V gene encodes CDR1 LNHDA and CDR2 SQIVND (reference sequence). The CDR3 loop spans 16 amino acids. This chain's CDR3 is CASCSRLRISGSKLFF. In nucleotides, the CDR3 is TGTGCCAGTTGCAGCCGGCTGAGGATATCGGGGTCAAAACTGTTTTTT.

The count of this clone is one. The gene calls are TRBV9 and TRBJ2-3, with 8 bases matching TRBD2. The CDR3 is 19 amino acids. The J segment lost 0 bases and the V segment lost 1 base, leaving 13 bases of the junction unmatched. Looked up from germline, CDR1 is SGDLS and CDR2 is YYNGEE. The DNA of the CDR3 is TGTGCCAGCAGCGTATCCGGACTAAGGGTAGCGGGGAGCACAGATACGCAGTATTTT. Its protein is CASSVSGLRVAGSTDTQYF. The whole variable domain, filled in from reference TRBV9 and TRBJ2-3, reads DSGVTQTPKHLITATGQRVTLRCSPRSGDLSVYWYQQSLDQGLQFLIQYYNGEERAKGNILERFSAQQFPDLHSELNLSSLELGDSALYFCASSVSGLRVAGSTDTQYFGPGTRLTVL.

The J gene is TRBJ1-1, the V gene TRBV7-8; 8 bases fit TRBD1. Looked up from germline, CDR1 is SGHVS and CDR2 is FQNEAQ. The J segment lost 3 bases and the V segment lost 5 bases, leaving 5 bases of the junction unmatched. CDR3 length: 14 residues. The CDR3: CASSRGQGHTEAFF. The CDR3 region has the DNA TGTGCCAGCAGCCGAGGACAGGGCCACACTGAAGCTTTCTTT.

The rearrangement uses TRBV5-1 and TRBJ1-4; D remains unclear. Germline values: CDR1 SGHRS, CDR2 YFSETQ. The CDR3 loop spans 17 amino acids. Deletions cut 3 bases from V and 0 bases from J, with 15 bases between. CDR3 sequence: CASSSSEGHATNEKLFF. The CDR3 nucleotides read TGCGCCAGCAGCTCCTCCGAAGGGCATGCAACTAATGAAAAACTGTTTTTT. The variable domain in full, completed from reference TRBV5-1 and TRBJ1-4, reads KAGVTQTPRYLIKTRGQQVTLSCSPISGHRSVSWYQQTPGQGLQFLFEYFSETQRNKGNFPGRFSGRQFSNSRSEMNVSTLELGDSALYLCASSSSEGHATNEKLFFGSGTQLSVL.

This clone was recorded once. The V call is TRBV29-1, the J call TRBJ2-5; 13 bases align to TRBD2. Germline V gene data show CDR1 as SQVTM and CDR2 as ANQGSEA. The CDR3 length is 15 residues. Unmatched junction bases numbered 2, after V lost 4 bases and J lost 0 bases. The CDR3 is CSVGGTSGDQETQYF. CDR3 nucleotides: TGCAGCGTTGGAGGGACTAGCGGGGACCAAGAGACCCAGTACTTC.

The chain joins TRBV9 to TRBJ1-3; 7 bases agree with TRBD1. CDR1 is SGDLS, CDR2 YYNGEE, per germline. The CDR3 spans 12 residues. V gave up 0 bases and J gave up 14 bases; unmatched junction bases: 5. CDR3 region: CASSVDGQGVYF. In DNA, the CDR3 is TGTGCCAGCAGCGTAGACGGCCAGGGGGTATATTTT.

The genes are TRBV10-3 and TRBJ2-7; 10 bases map to TRBD2. The V segment lost 3 bases and the J segment 10 bases; nucleotides outside the gene matches: 12. Germline CDR1 is ENHRY and CDR2 is SYGVKD. CDR3 length: 15 amino acids. CDR3 nucleotide sequence: TGTGCCATCAGTGATCAGGCACTAGCGGGATCGCGACAGTACTTC. It is translated as CAISDQALAGSRQYF.

This clone was seen a single time. The chain is built from TRBV10-3 and TRBJ2-3; D perhaps matches TRBD1 (7 bases). The CDR3 totals 13 residues. Deletions cut 6 bases from V and 5 bases from J, with 12 bases between. CDR1 and CDR2 from the germline V gene are ENHRY and SYGVKD. Here the CDR3 DNA reads TGTGCCATCAGGGAGGGGGCGTTAGATACGCAGTATTTT. It yields the protein CAIREGALDTQYF.

Written as DNA, the CDR3 is TGTGCCAGCAGCAGGGCATCAGTTTCCAATGAGCAGTTCTTC. Encoded protein: CASSRASVSNEQFF. V gene TRBV5-4 combines with J gene TRBJ2-1, with D hard to call. V was shortened by 4 bases and J by 6 bases, with 14 bases between the two germline ends. The CDR3 runs to 14 residues. The germline V gene has CDR1 SGHNT and CDR2 YYREEE (reference sequence).

The V call is TRBV6-1, the J call TRBJ2-6; D is possibly TRBD2 (5 bases). The V end was cut by 1 base, the J end by 4 bases, with 8 bases between. CDR1 is MNHNS and CDR2 is SASEGT in the germline V gene. This CDR3 spans 15 amino acids. The DNA of the CDR3 is TGTGCCAGCAGTGAAGGAGCGGCCGGGGCCAACGTCCTGACTTTC. Protein product: CASSEGAAGANVLTF.